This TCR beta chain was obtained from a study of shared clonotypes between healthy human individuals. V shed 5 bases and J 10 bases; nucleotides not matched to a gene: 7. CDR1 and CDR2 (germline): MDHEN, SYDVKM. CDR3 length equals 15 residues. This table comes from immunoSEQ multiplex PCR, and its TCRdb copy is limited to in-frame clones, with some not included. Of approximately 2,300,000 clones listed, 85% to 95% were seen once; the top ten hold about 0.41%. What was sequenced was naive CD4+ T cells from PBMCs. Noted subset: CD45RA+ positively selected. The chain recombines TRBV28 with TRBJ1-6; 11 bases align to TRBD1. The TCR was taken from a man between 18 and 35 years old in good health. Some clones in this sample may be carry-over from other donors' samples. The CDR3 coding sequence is TGTGCCAGCAGTCCCCCGCGGACAGGGGGCTCACCCCTCCACTTT. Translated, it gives CASSPPRTGGSPLHF.